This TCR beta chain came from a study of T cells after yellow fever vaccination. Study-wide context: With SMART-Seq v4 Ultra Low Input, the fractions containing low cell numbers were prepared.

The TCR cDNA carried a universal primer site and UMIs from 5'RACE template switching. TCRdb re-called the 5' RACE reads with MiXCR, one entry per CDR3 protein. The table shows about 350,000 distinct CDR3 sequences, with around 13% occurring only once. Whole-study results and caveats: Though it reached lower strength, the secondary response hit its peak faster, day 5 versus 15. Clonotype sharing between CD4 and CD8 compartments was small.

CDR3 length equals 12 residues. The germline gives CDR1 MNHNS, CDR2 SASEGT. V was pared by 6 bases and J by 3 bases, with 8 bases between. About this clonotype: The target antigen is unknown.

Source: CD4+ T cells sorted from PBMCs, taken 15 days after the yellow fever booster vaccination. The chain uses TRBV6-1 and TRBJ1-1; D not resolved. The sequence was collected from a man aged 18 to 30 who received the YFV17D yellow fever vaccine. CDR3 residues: CASRLAYTEAFF. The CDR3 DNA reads TGTGCCAGCAGGCTCGCCTACACTGAAGCTTTCTTT.